These 12 T cell receptor beta chains share one sample of origin, sequenced in a study of blood T cells in healthy people across ages. The authors ran a second PCR of about 6 to 11 cycles using a sample-barcoded 5' primer and a J-beta primer mix. TCRdb analysed the 5' RACE reads with MiXCR anew, one entry per CDR3 protein. The sample records under 750,000 distinct CDR3 sequences, 45% to 55% being singletons. The sample was blood. These receptor sequences come from a man aged 80 or over in good health.

The chain recombines TRBV20-1 with TRBJ1-6; D is uncertain. Trimming removed 3 bases from V and 7 bases from J, with 10 bases in between. CDR1 DFQATT and CDR2 SNEGSKA come from the germline V gene (reference sequence). This CDR3 is 13 amino acids long. For the CDR3, the DNA is TGCAGTGCTAGGTTTGGACGGAATTCACCCCTCCACTTT. It codes for CSARFGRNSPLHF.

V is TRBV20-1 and J is TRBJ1-1; TRBD1 matches 9 bases. CDR1 is DFQATT, CDR2 SNEGSKA, per germline (reference sequence). V shed 1 base, J shed 0 bases, and the junction held 6 bases outside the gene matches. CDR3 length equals 16 residues. CDR3 sequence reads: CSARVQGAVLNTEAFF. CDR3 nucleotides: TGCAGTGCTAGAGTACAGGGGGCGGTTCTGAACACTGAAGCTTTCTTT.

This clonotype was found a few times. The chain joins TRBV6-5 to TRBJ2-1; 14 bases align to TRBD2. This CDR3 is built from 20 residues. Germline V gene sequence: CDR1 MNHEY, CDR2 SVGAGI. V lost 4 bases to trimming and J lost 1 base; unmatched junction nucleotides: 12. Here the CDR3 reads CASSSRLAGGPSGSYNEQFF. DNA for the CDR3: TGTGCCAGCAGTTCCAGACTAGCGGGAGGGCCGAGTGGATCCTACAATGAGCAGTTCTTC.

The V call is TRBV10-3, the J call TRBJ2-5; D is possibly TRBD2 (6 bases). V was trimmed by 8 bases and J by 1 base, leaving 14 bases between them. The CDR3 covers 14 residues. Germline lookup yields CDR1 ENHRY and CDR2 SYGVKD. The CDR3 loop is CAIVSSGSQETQYF. CDR3 coding DNA: TGTGCCATCGTGAGCAGCGGGTCCCAAGAGACCCAGTACTTC.

This chain uses TRBV12-3 or TRBV12-4 with TRBJ2-3; the D gene could be TRBD1 or TRBD2 (5 bases each). Trimming pared 8 bases from V and 2 bases from J, leaving 14 bases between. The CDR3 has 14 amino acids. This CDR3 reads CASGVRGTTDTQYF. In DNA, the CDR3 is TGTGCCAGCGGGGTGAGAGGGACCACAGATACGCAGTATTTT.

The genes are TRBV27 and TRBJ1-2; weak D call: TRBD1 (5 bases). The germline CDR1 and CDR2 sequences are MNHEY and SMNVEV (reference sequence). Trimming left V 2 bases short and J 4 bases short, with 11 bases between. CDR3 length: 14 amino acids. The CDR3 DNA reads TGTGCCAGCAGTTTAGGGGGTCTCGGCTATGGCTACACCTTC. As protein: CASSLGGLGYGYTF.

About this clonotype itself: One end of the junction fails to match germline, which may point to a read error. This sequence joins TRBV7-8 and TRBJ2-1; 12 bases map to TRBD2. The germline V gene has CDR1 SGHVS and CDR2 FQNEAQ. The CDR3 contains 19 residues. CDR3 sequence (DNA): TGTGCCAGCAGCTCCCGACTAGCGGGAGCCCTGAGCTCCTACAATGGGCAGTTCTTC. Protein: CASSSRLAGALSSYNGQFF.

V and J are TRBV7-2 and TRBJ2-7; D is perhaps TRBD1 (5 bases). Germline CDR1 SGHTA, CDR2 FQGNSA. The CDR3 covers 14 residues. Trimming shortened V by 5 bases and J by 3 bases, and 14 bases separated the two germline ends. The chain's CDR3 is CASSPESGNYEQYF. The CDR3 nucleotides read TGTGCCAGCAGCCCCGAGTCAGGGAACTACGAGCAGTACTTC.

V and J are TRBV4-3 and TRBJ2-1; D gene unclear. Per the germline V gene, CDR1 is LGHNA and CDR2 is YSLEER. There are 17 residues in the CDR3. Trimming took 2 bases from V and 0 from J, leaving 14 bases between them. This chain's CDR3 is CASSQLAPSSSYNEQFF. CDR3 sequence (DNA): TGCGCCAGCAGCCAATTAGCCCCATCGAGCTCCTACAATGAGCAGTTCTTC.

V and J are TRBV29-1 and TRBJ2-5; D gene uncertain. The DNA end lines up better with TRBJ2-7; the J call may be wrong. From germline, CDR1 is SQVTM and CDR2 ANQGSEA. The CDR3 is 15 amino acids. CDR3 region: CSVEVSETSTYEQYF. For the CDR3, the DNA is TGCAGCGTTGAAGTGTCGGAGACCAGTACATACGAGCAGTACTTC.

This clonotype was observed at least ten times. The rearrangement links TRBV29-1 to TRBJ2-7, with D maybe TRBD2 (5 bases). The CDR3 has 13 residues. The V end was cut by 4 bases, the J end by 2 bases, with 12 bases between. Per germline, CDR1 SQVTM and CDR2 ANQGSEA. The chain's CDR3 is CSVAWTGAYEQYF. The CDR3, as DNA: TGCAGCGTTGCATGGACTGGAGCCTACGAGCAGTACTTC.

The chain joins TRBV18 to TRBJ2-4; either TRBD1 or TRBD2 may supply D (6 bases each). V was shortened by 3 bases and J by 8 bases, with 14 bases between the two germline ends. The CDR3 loop spans 14 amino acids. Germline-derived CDR1 and CDR2 are KGHSH and LQKENI. CDR3 in amino acids: CASSPGAGGYIQYF. CDR3 sequence (DNA): TGTGCCAGCTCACCGGGGGCCGGGGGATACATTCAGTACTTC.